This T cell receptor (beta chain) was recorded in a study of cytomegalovirus exposure and HLA in healthy donors. This CDR3 has 13 residues. V was pared by 8 bases and J by 5 bases, with 6 bases of the junction left unmatched. Germline lookup yields CDR1 SEHNR and CDR2 FQNEAQ (reference sequence). Primers: 60 Vbeta forward and 13 Jbeta reverse. Repertoires were generated with immunoSEQ multiplex PCR, while TCRdb's copy carries only in-frame clones and drops some. The data contain 97,000 or so clones, about 81% of them singletons. The donors gave bone marrow, and they were healthy. The chain couples TRBV7-9 to TRBJ2-5, with 9 bases lining up with TRBD1. Input material: PBMCs. The receptor comes from a middle-aged man in good health and CMV-seronegative. In DNA, the CDR3 is TGTGCCAGCGGGACAGGGCTTGTGGAGACCCAGTACTTC. Encoded protein: CASGTGLVETQYF. Based on the CDR3 plus reference TRBV7-9 and TRBJ2-5, the full variable domain is DTGVSQNPRHKITKRGQNVTFRCDPISEHNRLYWYRQTLGQGPEFLTYFQNEAQLEKSRLLSDRFSAERPKGSFSTLEIQRTEQGDSAMYLCASGTGLVETQYFGPGTRLLVL.